The next 11 T cell receptor beta chains were all read from a single sample in a study of T cells after yellow fever vaccination. MiXCR, run by TCRdb on the 5' RACE reads, gives a single entry per CDR3 protein. The sample has 450,000 to 600,000 distinct CDR3 sequences, roughly a sixth seen once. This sample comprised PBMCs, obtained 5 days after the first yellow fever vaccination. All receptors derive from a man between 18 and 29 years old who received the YFV17D yellow fever vaccine.

This clonotype came up a few times. The chain recombines TRBV19 with TRBJ1-5; TRBD1 aligns across 10 bases. The CDR3 has 14 residues. Trimming cost V 4 bases and J 6 bases; bases outside gene matches: 3. CDR1 is LNHDA, CDR2 SQIVND, per germline (reference sequence). CDR3 loop: CASSTRQGAQPQHF. The CDR3 DNA follows: TGTGCCAGTAGTACACGACAGGGGGCTCAGCCCCAGCATTTT.

The V and J genes are TRBV6-1 and TRBJ2-1, with a tentative D call TRBD1 (6 bases). The CDR3 is 15 amino acids. Germline V CDR1 and CDR2: MNHNS, SASEGT. Trimming took off 7 bases at V and 2 bases at J, with 15 bases between the two ends. The CDR3, as DNA: TGTGCCAGCACCCCGTTGGACAGCGCCTACAATGAGCAGTTCTTC. Its protein is CASTPLDSAYNEQFF.

This clonotype occurred many times. This chain links TRBV5-1 with TRBJ2-1, with unresolved D. Germline CDR1 is SGHRS and CDR2 is YFSETQ. Trimming removed 1 base from V and 5 bases from J, with 10 bases in between. This CDR3 is 14 amino acids long. The CDR3 loop is CASSLTAANNEQFF. Written as DNA, the CDR3 is TGCGCCAGCAGCTTGACAGCCGCGAACAATGAGCAGTTCTTC.

CDR3 region: CASSVRTGLNTEAFF. CDR3 sequence (DNA): TGCGCCAGCAGCGTTCGGACAGGACTTAACACTGAAGCTTTCTTT. The chain carries TRBV5-1 and TRBJ1-1; 7 bases map to TRBD1. Germline trimming cut 4 bases from V and 2 bases from J; bases unmatched to any gene: 8. Germline CDR1 SGHRS, CDR2 YFSETQ. The CDR3 loop spans 15 amino acids.

The chain couples TRBV18 to TRBJ2-3, with 11 nucleotides matching TRBD2. The CDR3 totals 17 residues. J lost 2 bases, V lost 4 bases, and 8 bases had no gene match. The V gene's germline CDR1 is KGHSH and CDR2 LQKENI. CDR3 sequence reads: CASSRQISGGATDTQYF. As DNA, the CDR3 is TGTGCCAGCTCACGACAGATTAGCGGGGGGGCCACAGATACGCAGTATTTT.

The V and J genes are TRBV10-3 and TRBJ2-7; 10 nucleotides match TRBD1. Trimming removed 11 bases from V and 3 bases from J; junction bases left unmatched: 10. Germline V CDR1 and CDR2: ENHRY, SYGVKD. CDR3 length: 14 amino acids. Written as DNA, the CDR3 is TGTGCCTCCAAAGGGACAGGGGACCGCTACGAGCAGTACTTC. Translation gives CASKGTGDRYEQYF.

The chain is built from TRBV5-4 and TRBJ2-1; 7 bases match TRBD2. From germline, CDR1 is SGHNT and CDR2 YYREEE (reference sequence). The CDR3 length is 15 residues. V was pared by 0 bases and J by 6 bases, with 6 bases of the junction left unmatched. CDR3 in amino acids: CASSLETSLANEQFF. In DNA, the CDR3 is TGTGCCAGCAGCTTGGAGACTAGCTTGGCCAATGAGCAGTTCTTC. Full variable domain (outside the CDR3, taken from reference TRBV5-4 and TRBJ2-1): ETGVTQSPTHLIKTRGQQVTLRCSSQSGHNTVSWYQQALGQGPQFIFQYYREEENGRGNFPPRFSGLQFPNYSSELNVNALELDDSALYLCASSLETSLANEQFFGPGTRLTVL.

The CDR3 sequence is CATSDLLRRTGRRGGNSPLHF. For the CDR3, the DNA is TGTGCCACCAGTGATTTGCTTAGGAGGACAGGAAGGCGGGGGGGGAATTCACCCCTCCACTTT. V gene TRBV24-1 combines with J gene TRBJ1-6; 7 nucleotides match TRBD1. The CDR3 runs to 21 residues. The germline CDR1 and CDR2 sequences are KGHDR and SFDVKD. V was clipped by 0 bases and J by 7 bases; unmatched bases: 20.

V gene TRBV11-1 combines with J gene TRBJ2-6; a weak D match, TRBD2 (7 bases). Germline V gene lookup returns CDR1 SGHAT and CDR2 FQDESV (reference sequence). The V and J ends lost 2 bases and 2 bases respectively, with 10 bases between them. CDR3 size: 16 residues. This CDR3 reads CASSLWGGPGANVLTF. The CDR3 DNA reads TGTGCCAGCAGCTTATGGGGGGGGCCTGGGGCCAACGTCCTGACTTTC.

In its sample, this clonotype was seen many times. This rearrangement joins TRBV6-5 to TRBJ2-1; D is possibly TRBD2 (6 bases). V was shortened by 0 bases and J by 9 bases, with 12 bases between the two germline ends. This CDR3 comprises 14 residues. Germline loops: CDR1 MNHEY, CDR2 SVGAGI. CDR3 sequence reads: CASSYSKDYGEQFF. CDR3 DNA sequence: TGTGCCAGCAGTTACTCGAAGGACTACGGTGAGCAGTTCTTC.

The rearrangement joins TRBV2 to TRBJ2-7; no firm D call. The CDR3 consists of 11 residues. From germline, CDR1 is SNHLY and CDR2 FYNNEI. V gave up 1 base and J gave up 5 bases, with 3 bases separating them. The CDR3 sequence: CASSEDHEQYF. Written as DNA, the CDR3 is TGTGCCAGCAGTGAAGACCACGAGCAGTACTTC.